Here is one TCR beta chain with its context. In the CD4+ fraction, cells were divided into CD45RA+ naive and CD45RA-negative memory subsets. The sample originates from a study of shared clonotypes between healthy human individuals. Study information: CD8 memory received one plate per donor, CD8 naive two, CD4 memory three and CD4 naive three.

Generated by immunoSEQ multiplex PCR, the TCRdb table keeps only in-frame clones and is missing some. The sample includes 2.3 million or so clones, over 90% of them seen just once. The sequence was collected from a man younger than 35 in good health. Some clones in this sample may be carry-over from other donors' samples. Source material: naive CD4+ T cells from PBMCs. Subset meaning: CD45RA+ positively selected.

This CDR3 is CASSSRTGTSGMGTQYF. Written as DNA, the CDR3 is TGTGCCAGCAGCTCCAGAACAGGGACTAGCGGGATGGGGACCCAGTACTTC. The genes are TRBV7-8 and TRBJ2-5; 13 bases fit TRBD2. The CDR3 totals 17 residues. Germline CDR1 is SGHVS and CDR2 is FQNEAQ. J was trimmed by 7 bases and V by 4 bases; bases with no gene match: 12.